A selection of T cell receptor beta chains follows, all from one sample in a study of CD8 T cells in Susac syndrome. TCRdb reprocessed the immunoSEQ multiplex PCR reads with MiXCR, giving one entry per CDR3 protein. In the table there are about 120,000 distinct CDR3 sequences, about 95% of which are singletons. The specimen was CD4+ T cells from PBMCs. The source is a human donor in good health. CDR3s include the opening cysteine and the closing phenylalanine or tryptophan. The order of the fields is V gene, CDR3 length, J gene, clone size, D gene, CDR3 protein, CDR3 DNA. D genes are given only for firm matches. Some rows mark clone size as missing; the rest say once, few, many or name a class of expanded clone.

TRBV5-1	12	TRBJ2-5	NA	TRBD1	CASGQGQETQYF	TGCGCCAGCGGACAGGGCCAAGAGACCCAGTACTTC
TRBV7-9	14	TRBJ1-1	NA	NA	CASSAERTVTEAFF	TGTGCCAGCAGCGCCGAAAGGACAGTCACTGAAGCTTTCTTT
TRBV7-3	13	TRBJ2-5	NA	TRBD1	CASSGTAQETQYF	TGTGCCAGCAGTGGGACAGCGCAAGAGACCCAGTACTTC
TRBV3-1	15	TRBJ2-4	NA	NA	CASSGTVGPGNIQYF	TGTGCCAGCAGCGGCACGGTGGGTCCCGGAAACATTCAGTACTTC
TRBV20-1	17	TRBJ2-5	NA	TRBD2	CSARDMASGRKQETQYF	TGCAGTGCTAGAGATATGGCTAGCGGGAGAAAGCAAGAGACCCAGTACTTC
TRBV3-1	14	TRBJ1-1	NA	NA	CASSQDRSFTEAFF	TGTGCCAGCAGCCAGGATAGGAGCTTCACTGAAGCTTTCTTT
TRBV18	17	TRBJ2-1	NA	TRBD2	CASSPMELAGVGNEQFF	TGTGCCAGCTCACCTATGGAACTAGCGGGAGTCGGCAATGAGCAGTTCTTC
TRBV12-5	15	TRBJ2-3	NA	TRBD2	CASGGGSTRTDTQYF	TGTGCTAGTGGGGGAGGGAGTACTCGCACAGATACGCAGTATTTT
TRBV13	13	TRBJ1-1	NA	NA	CASSSGIYTEALF	TGTGCCAGCAGCTCCGGGATCTACACTGAAGCTCTCTTT
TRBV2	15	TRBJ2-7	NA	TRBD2	CASSESLAGVYEQYF	TGTGCCAGCAGTGAGTCGCTAGCGGGAGTCTACGAGCAGTACTTC
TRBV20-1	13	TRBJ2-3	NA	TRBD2	CSASGLAADTQYF	TGCAGTGCCAGCGGACTAGCGGCAGATACGCAGTATTTT
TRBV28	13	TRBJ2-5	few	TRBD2	CASSSGLEETQYF	TGTGCCAGCAGTTCTGGACTAGAAGAGACCCAGTACTTC
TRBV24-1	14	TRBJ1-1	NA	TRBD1	CATSDNSRDSEAFF	TGTGCCACCAGTGATAATTCCCGGGACAGCGAAGCTTTCTTT
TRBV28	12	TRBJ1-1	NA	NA	CASSLTVTEAFF	TGTGCCAGCAGTTTGACGGTCACTGAAGCTTTCTTT
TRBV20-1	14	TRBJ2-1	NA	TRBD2	CSAPPGLGDNEQFF	TGCAGTGCTCCTCCGGGACTAGGGGACAATGAGCAGTTCTTC